These 17 T cell receptor beta chains came from one sample sequenced in a study of T cell responses to AZD1222 COVID-19 vaccine. Clones were sequenced by immunoSEQ multiplex PCR, and TCRdb holds only the in-frame ones, with some missing. The table has around 88,000 clones, about 90% seen once. Sequencing used peripheral blood, obtained on day 0 of AZD1222 vaccination. These TCRs come from an adult in good health.

This chain links TRBV6-1 with TRBJ2-7, with TRBD2 matching 8 bases. Germline V lookup: CDR1 MNHNS, CDR2 SASEGT. Trimming cost V 6 bases and J 6 bases; bases outside gene matches: 13. The CDR3 totals 15 residues. The CDR3 region is CASSRTRVAGLEQYF. As DNA, the CDR3 is TGTGCCAGCAGCCGGACCCGGGTAGCGGGACTCGAGCAGTACTTC.

The J gene is TRBJ2-7, the V gene TRBV18, with D possibly TRBD1 on 6 matching bases. This CDR3 is built from 13 residues. Germline CDR1 and CDR2: KGHSH and LQKENI. Trimming took off 3 bases at V and 4 bases at J, with 10 bases between the two ends. The CDR3 sequence is CASSPTTGYEQYF. Here the CDR3 DNA reads TGTGCCAGCTCACCTACAACAGGGTACGAGCAGTACTTC.

The chain links TRBV5-1 to TRBJ1-1; no reliable D call. Trimming stripped 0 bases from V and 1 base from J, with 10 bases between. Germline CDR1 reads SGHRS; CDR2 reads YFSETQ. This CDR3 contains 15 residues. CDR3 in amino acids: CASSLVLAGNTEAFF. Written as DNA, the CDR3 is TGCGCCAGCAGCTTGGTTCTGGCAGGGAACACTGAAGCTTTCTTT.

The chain links TRBV19 to TRBJ2-1; 10 positions agree with TRBD1. V dropped 4 bases and J dropped 5; count of bases not matched to a gene: 5. The CDR3 is 15 amino acids. Germline values: CDR1 LNHDA, CDR2 SQIVND (reference sequence). The CDR3 DNA reads TGTGCCAGTAGTAAGGACAGGGGGACGAACAATGAGCAGTTCTTC. It yields the protein CASSKDRGTNNEQFF. Full variable domain (rest looked up from reference TRBV19 and TRBJ2-1): DGGITQSPKYLFRKEGQNVTLSCEQNLNHDAMYWYRQDPGQGLRLIYYSQIVNDFQKGDIAEGYSVSREKKESFPLTVTSAQKNPTAFYLCASSKDRGTNNEQFFGPGTRLTVL.

This clone was counted a single time. The chain joins TRBV12-3 or TRBV12-4 to TRBJ1-1; D is undetermined. V lost 6 bases and J lost 8, with 4 bases in between. The CDR3 covers 9 residues. CDR3 DNA sequence: TGTGCCAGCAGCCGAGAAGCTTTCTTT. Encoded protein: CASSREAFF.

V usage is TRBV12-3 or TRBV12-4 and J usage is TRBJ1-2; D is unclear. Trimming stripped 3 bases from V and 1 base from J, with 6 bases between. There are 13 residues in the CDR3. CDR3 protein: CASSLGDNYGYTF. The CDR3 DNA sequence: TGTGCCAGCAGTTTGGGCGATAACTATGGCTACACCTTC.

The chain uses TRBV5-1 and TRBJ2-7; D is perhaps TRBD1 (5 bases). The germline V gene encodes CDR1 SGHRS and CDR2 YFSETQ. The V end lost 0 bases, the J end lost 12 bases, and 16 bases lay between the germline ends. The CDR3 extends over 13 amino acids. CDR3 nucleotide sequence: TGCGCCAGCAGCTTGGGGGGCAGGCCTGTGTGGTACTTC. Protein product: CASSLGGRPVWYF.

This chain joins TRBV30 and TRBJ1-6; unclear D gene. The CDR3 length is 16 residues. Germline CDR1 is GTSNPN and CDR2 is SVGIG (reference sequence). Trimming stripped 4 bases from V and 0 bases from J, with 13 bases between. The CDR3 nucleotides read TGTGCCTGGACTAAAAGGCGGAGCTCCTATAATTCACCCCTCCACTTT. It is translated as CAWTKRRSSYNSPLHF.

The chain recombines TRBV12-5 with TRBJ1-1; D is unresolved. This CDR3 region has 15 residues. Germline V lookup: CDR1 LGHNT, CDR2 FRNRAP. The V and J ends lost 1 base and 2 bases respectively, with 11 bases between them. CDR3 nucleotides: TGTGCTAGTGGTTTGGGATCCGGAGCTAACACTGAAGCTTTCTTT. This gives the protein CASGLGSGANTEAFF. Complete variable domain (other parts from reference TRBV12-5 and TRBJ1-1): DARVTQTPRHKVTEMGQEVTMRCQPILGHNTVFWYRQTMMQGLELLAYFRNRAPLDDSGMPKDRFSAEMPDATLATLKIQPSEPRDSAVYFCASGLGSGANTEAFFGQGTRLTVV.

This chain links TRBV7-9 with TRBJ2-5; 11 nucleotides agree with TRBD2. Per the germline V gene, CDR1 is SEHNR and CDR2 is FQNEAQ (reference sequence). The CDR3 contains 18 residues. The V segment lost 6 bases and the J segment 2 bases; nucleotides outside the gene matches: 14. CDR3 region: CASSRLLGGTSGQETQYF. Written as DNA, the CDR3 is TGTGCCAGCAGTCGGTTGCTAGGTGGGACTAGCGGTCAAGAGACCCAGTACTTC. The complete variable domain, with remaining parts taken from reference TRBV7-9 and TRBJ2-5, reads DTGVSQNPRHKITKRGQNVTFRCDPISEHNRLYWYRQTLGQGPEFLTYFQNEAQLEKSRLLSDRFSAERPKGSFSTLEIQRTEQGDSAMYLCASSRLLGGTSGQETQYFGPGTRLLVL.

CDR3 DNA: TGTGCCAGCAGTTTTGAGAGGAGGAATGGCTACACCTTC. Translating gives CASSFERRNGYTF. The gene calls are TRBV28 and TRBJ1-2; no clear D gene. There are 13 residues in the CDR3. Germline values: CDR1 MDHEN, CDR2 SYDVKM. V was shortened by 3 bases and J by 6 bases, with 11 bases between the two germline ends.

The chain recombines TRBV3-1 (or the pseudogene TRBV3-2) with TRBJ1-1; weak D call: TRBD1 (5 bases). The length of the CDR3 is 12 residues. From germline, CDR1 is LGHDT and CDR2 YNNKEL (reference sequence). V was shortened by 3 bases and J by 11 bases, with 13 bases between the two germline ends. The CDR3 sequence: CASSHEGPAAFF. CDR3 DNA: TGTGCCAGCAGCCATGAGGGACCGGCGGCTTTCTTT.

The V and J genes are TRBV7-3 and TRBJ2-1, with D perhaps TRBD2 (6 bases). Germline-derived CDR1 and CDR2 are SGHTA and FQGTGA. Trimming shortened V by 1 base and J by 7 bases, and 14 bases separated the two germline ends. The CDR3 spans 15 residues. The CDR3 region is CASSLMGLTVNEQFF. The CDR3 nucleotides are TGTGCCAGCAGCTTAATGGGACTGACTGTGAATGAGCAGTTCTTC. Together with reference TRBV7-3 and TRBJ2-1, the CDR3 gives the full variable domain: GAGVSQTPSNKVTEKGKYVELRCDPISGHTALYWYRQSLGQGPEFLIYFQGTGAADDSGLPNDRFFAVRPEGSVSTLKIQRTERGDSAVYLCASSLMGLTVNEQFFGPGTRLTVL.

The chain carries TRBV2 and TRBJ2-7; D may be TRBD2 (5 bases). Germline CDR1 is SNHLY and CDR2 is FYNNEI. V was clipped by 2 bases and J by 0 bases, with 17 bases between them. This CDR3 is built from 17 residues. The CDR3 loop is CASSESVVDSISYEQYF. CDR3 nucleotide sequence: TGTGCCAGCAGTGAAAGTGTAGTGGACTCCATCTCCTACGAGCAGTACTTC. The full variable domain, its missing parts supplied by reference TRBV2 and TRBJ2-7, is EPEVTQTPSHQVTQMGQEVILRCVPISNHLYFYWYRQILGQKVEFLVSFYNNEISEKSEIFDDQFSVERPDGSNFTLKIRSTKLEDSAMYFCASSESVVDSISYEQYFGPGTRLTVT.

The CDR3: CASSLAGAGGQETQYF. CDR3 in DNA: TGTGCCAGCAGCTTAGCAGGTGCGGGAGGGCAAGAGACCCAGTACTTC. V is TRBV7-9 and J is TRBJ2-5; 9 bases are shared with TRBD2. V was clipped by 0 bases and J by 2 bases; unmatched bases: 4. Germline loops: CDR1 SEHNR, CDR2 FQNEAQ (reference sequence). The CDR3 has 16 amino acids.

This sequence joins TRBV27 and TRBJ1-2, with D possibly being TRBD1 (5 bases). This CDR3 spans 16 amino acids. Trimming took 0 bases from V and 7 from J, leaving 18 bases between them. In germline, CDR1 is MNHEY, CDR2 SMNVEV (reference sequence). CDR3: CASSLSGQGRRFGYTF. CDR3 DNA sequence: TGTGCCAGCAGTTTATCGGGGCAGGGAAGGAGATTTGGCTACACCTTC.

The chain has TRBV3-1 (or the pseudogene TRBV3-2) and TRBJ2-7; TRBD1 matches at 10 bases. The CDR3 spans 14 residues. CDR1 is LGHDT and CDR2 is YNNKEL in the germline V gene (reference sequence). Trimming removed 4 bases from V and 6 bases from J; junction bases left unmatched: 6. CDR3 region: CASSPPGQGTEQYF. CDR3 DNA: TGTGCCAGCAGCCCTCCGGGACAGGGGACCGAGCAGTACTTC.